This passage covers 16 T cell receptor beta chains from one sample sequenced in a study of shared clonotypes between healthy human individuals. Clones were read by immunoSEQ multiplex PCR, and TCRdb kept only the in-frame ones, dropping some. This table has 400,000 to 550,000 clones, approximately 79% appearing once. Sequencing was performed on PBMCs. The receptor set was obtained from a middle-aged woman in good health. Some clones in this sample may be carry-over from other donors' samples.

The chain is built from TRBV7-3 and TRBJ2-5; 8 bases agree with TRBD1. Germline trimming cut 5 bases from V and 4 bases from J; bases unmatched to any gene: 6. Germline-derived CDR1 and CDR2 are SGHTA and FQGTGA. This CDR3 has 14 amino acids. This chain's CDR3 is CASSPTGGRETQYF. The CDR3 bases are TGTGCCAGCAGCCCTACAGGGGGGAGAGAGACCCAGTACTTC.

For the CDR3, the DNA is TGTGCCAGCAGCGCATATCGACTAGTTCCCACAGATACGCAGTATTTT. Its protein product is CASSAYRLVPTDTQYF. The chain combines TRBV9 with TRBJ2-3; tentative D call: TRBD2 (6 bases). The V gene lost 3 bases and the J gene lost 2 bases, with 16 bases spanning the gap. CDR3 length equals 16 residues. Germline CDR1 is SGDLS and CDR2 is YYNGEE.

The CDR3 region is CASSQVPGRGRTDTQYF. CDR3 DNA: TGCGCCAGCAGCCAAGTGCCCGGGCGGGGACGCACAGATACGCAGTATTTT. This sequence joins TRBV4-1 and TRBJ2-3, with D possibly being TRBD2 (6 bases). Trimming pared 1 base from V and 1 base from J, leaving 15 bases between. This CDR3 is built from 17 residues. Germline-derived CDR1 and CDR2 are MGHRA and YSYEKL.

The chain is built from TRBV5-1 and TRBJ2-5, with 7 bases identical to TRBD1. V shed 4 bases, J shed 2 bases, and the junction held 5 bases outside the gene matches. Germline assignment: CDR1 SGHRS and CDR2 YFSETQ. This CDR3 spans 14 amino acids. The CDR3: CASSDPGQQETQYF. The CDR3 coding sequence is TGCGCCAGCAGCGACCCGGGACAGCAAGAGACCCAGTACTTC.

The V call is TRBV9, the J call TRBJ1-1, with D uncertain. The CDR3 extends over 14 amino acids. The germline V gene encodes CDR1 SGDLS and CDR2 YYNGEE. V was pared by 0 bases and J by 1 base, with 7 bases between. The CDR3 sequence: CASSVVVANTEAFF. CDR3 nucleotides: TGTGCCAGCAGCGTAGTAGTAGCGAACACTGAAGCTTTCTTT.

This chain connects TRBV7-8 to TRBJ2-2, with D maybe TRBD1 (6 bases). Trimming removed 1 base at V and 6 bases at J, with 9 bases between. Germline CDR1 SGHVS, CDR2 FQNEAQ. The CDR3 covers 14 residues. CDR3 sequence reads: CASSLDRVAGELFF. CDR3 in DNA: TGTGCCAGCAGCTTAGACAGGGTTGCCGGGGAGCTGTTTTTT.

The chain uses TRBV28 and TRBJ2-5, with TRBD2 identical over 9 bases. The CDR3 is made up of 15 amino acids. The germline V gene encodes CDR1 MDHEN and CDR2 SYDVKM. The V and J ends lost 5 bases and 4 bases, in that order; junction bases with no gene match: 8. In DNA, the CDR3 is TGTGCCAGCAGTGGAACAGGGCGGGAGGGAGAGACCCAGTACTTC. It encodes CASSGTGREGETQYF.

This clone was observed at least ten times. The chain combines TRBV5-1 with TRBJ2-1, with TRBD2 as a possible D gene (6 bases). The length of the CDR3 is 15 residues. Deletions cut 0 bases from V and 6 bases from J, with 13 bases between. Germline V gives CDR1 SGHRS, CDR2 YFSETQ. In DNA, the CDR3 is TGCGCCAGCAGCTTGGGGCTAGCGTCCCCCAATGAGCAGTTCTTC. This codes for CASSLGLASPNEQFF.

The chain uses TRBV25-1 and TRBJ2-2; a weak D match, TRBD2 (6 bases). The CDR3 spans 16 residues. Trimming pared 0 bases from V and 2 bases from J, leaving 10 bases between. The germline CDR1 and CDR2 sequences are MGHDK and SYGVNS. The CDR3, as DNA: TGTGCCAGCAGTGAATACGATGGGACTAACACCGGGGAGCTGTTTTTT. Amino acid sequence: CASSEYDGTNTGELFF. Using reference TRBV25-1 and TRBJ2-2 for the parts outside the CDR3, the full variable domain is EADIYQTPRYLVIGTGKKITLECSQTMGHDKMYWYQQDPGMELHLIHYSYGVNSTEKGDLSSESTVSRIRTEHFPLTLESARPSHTSQYLCASSEYDGTNTGELFFGEGSRLTVL.

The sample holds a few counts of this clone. CDR3 bases: TGTGCCAGCAGTACACAAACAGGGTACTATGGCTACACCTTC. This sequence encodes CASSTQTGYYGYTF. This chain connects TRBV28 to TRBJ1-2; TRBD1 is a possible D gene (6 bases). CDR3 length: 14 amino acids. Trimming took off 5 bases at V and 3 bases at J, with 13 bases between the two ends. Germline-derived CDR1 and CDR2 are MDHEN and SYDVKM.

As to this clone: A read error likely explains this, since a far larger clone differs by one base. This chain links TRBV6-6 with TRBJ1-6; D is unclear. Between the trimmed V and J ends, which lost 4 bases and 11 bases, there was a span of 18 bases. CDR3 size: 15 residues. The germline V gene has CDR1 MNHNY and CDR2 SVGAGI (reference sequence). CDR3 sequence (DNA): TGTGCCAGCAGTTTACTTGTAGGGCCGGATCCACCCCTCCACTTT. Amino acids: CASSLLVGPDPPLHF.

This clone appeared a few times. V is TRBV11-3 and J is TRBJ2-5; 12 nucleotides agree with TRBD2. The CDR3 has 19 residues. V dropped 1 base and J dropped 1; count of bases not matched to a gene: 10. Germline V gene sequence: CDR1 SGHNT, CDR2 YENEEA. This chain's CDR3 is CASSLGGRTSGVVQETQYF. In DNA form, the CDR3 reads TGTGCCAGCAGCTTAGGTGGGCGGACTAGCGGGGTTGTCCAAGAGACCCAGTACTTC.

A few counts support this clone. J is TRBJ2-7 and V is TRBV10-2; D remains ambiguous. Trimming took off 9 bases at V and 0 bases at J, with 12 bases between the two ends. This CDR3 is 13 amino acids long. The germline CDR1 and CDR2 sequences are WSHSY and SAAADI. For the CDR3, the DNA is TGCGCCAGTACCGACTCCAACTCCTACGAGCAGTACTTC. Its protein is CASTDSNSYEQYF.

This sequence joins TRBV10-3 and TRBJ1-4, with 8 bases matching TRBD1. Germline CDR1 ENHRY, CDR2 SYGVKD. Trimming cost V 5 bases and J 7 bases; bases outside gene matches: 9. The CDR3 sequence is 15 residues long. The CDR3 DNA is TGTGCCATCAGTAGATCGACAGGGGAAGCTGAAAAACTGTTTTTT. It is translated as CAISRSTGEAEKLFF.

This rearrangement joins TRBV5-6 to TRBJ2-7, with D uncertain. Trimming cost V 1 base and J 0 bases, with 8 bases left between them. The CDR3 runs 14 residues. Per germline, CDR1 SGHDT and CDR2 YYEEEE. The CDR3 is CASSLPGSSYEQYF. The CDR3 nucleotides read TGTGCCAGCAGCTTGCCCGGAAGCTCCTACGAGCAGTACTTC.

The CDR3 DNA is TGTGCCAGCAGCGGGGCCTTGGGACGGAACAATGAGCAGTTCTTC. It encodes CASSGALGRNNEQFF. This chain uses TRBV5-5 with TRBJ2-1; D is possibly TRBD1 or TRBD2 (5 bases each). Germline assignment: CDR1 SGHKS and CDR2 YYEKEE (reference sequence). V was shortened by 4 bases and J by 5 bases, with 16 bases between the two germline ends. The CDR3 loop spans 15 amino acids. Variable domain in full (rest from reference TRBV5-5 and TRBJ2-1): DAGVTQSPTHLIKTRGQQVTLRCSPISGHKSVSWYQQVLGQGPQFIFQYYEKEERGRGNFPDRFSARQFPNYSSELNVNALLLGDSALYLCASSGALGRNNEQFFGPGTRLTVL.